This T cell receptor (beta chain) was obtained from a study of blood T cell repertoires in COVID-19. Across the study: COVID-19 samples collected from the United States, Italy and Spain covered acute and convalescent phases.

Germline CDR1 LNHDA, CDR2 SQIVND (reference sequence). The ends lost 5 bases at V and 8 bases at J; junction bases unmatched: 8. The CDR3 is made up of 14 amino acids. Across 24 US areas, participants ranged in age from about 18 to 90 years. Cohorts were determined from participant-reported clinical history. Authors' data handling: For nucleated cells, counts were estimated from reference gene primer amplification. Only in-frame clones appear in the TCRdb table, and some are missing; sequencing was by immunoSEQ multiplex PCR. V and J calls and clone size are given by that table; D and trimming were obtained from the DNA. The sample has about 260,000 clones, about 90% seen once.

This TCR was sampled from a woman in her 30s with acute COVID-19. The chain is built from TRBV19 and TRBJ1-4; 7 bases align to TRBD1. The sample taken for sequencing was PBMCs or T cells enriched from blood (not recorded which). As DNA, the CDR3 is TGTGCCAGTAGTTACAGGGGTGGAGACGAAAAACTGTTTTTT. This codes for CASSYRGGDEKLFF.